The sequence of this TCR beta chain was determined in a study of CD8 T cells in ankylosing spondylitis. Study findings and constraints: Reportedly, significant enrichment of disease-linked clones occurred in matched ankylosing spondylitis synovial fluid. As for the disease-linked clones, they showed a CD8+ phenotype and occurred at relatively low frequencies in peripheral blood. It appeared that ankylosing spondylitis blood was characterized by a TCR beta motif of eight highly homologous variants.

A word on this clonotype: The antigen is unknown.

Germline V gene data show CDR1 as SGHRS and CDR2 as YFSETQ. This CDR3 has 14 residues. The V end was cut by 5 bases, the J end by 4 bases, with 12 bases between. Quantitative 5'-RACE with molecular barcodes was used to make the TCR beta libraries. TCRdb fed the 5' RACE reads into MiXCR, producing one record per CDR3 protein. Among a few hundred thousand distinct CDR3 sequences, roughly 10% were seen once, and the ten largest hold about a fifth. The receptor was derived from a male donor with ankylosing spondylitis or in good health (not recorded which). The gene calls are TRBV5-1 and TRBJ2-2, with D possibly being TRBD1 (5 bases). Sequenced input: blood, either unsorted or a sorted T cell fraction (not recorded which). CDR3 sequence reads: CASSQGRGTGELFF. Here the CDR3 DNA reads TGCGCCAGCAGTCAGGGCAGAGGCACCGGGGAGCTGTTTTTT.